This is a list of T cell receptor beta chains from one sample in a study of blood T cells in healthy people across ages. TCRdb processed the 5' RACE reads anew with MiXCR; each CDR3 protein has one entry. The sample has 1.5 million to 2 million distinct CDR3 sequences; roughly 49% are singletons. Input material: blood. All receptors derive from a woman in her forties in good health. CDR3s include the opening cysteine and the closing phenylalanine or tryptophan. Clone size is not always given. Where it is, it says once, few, many or a class for expanded clones.

>TRBV7-7|TRBJ2-1|.
CASSFENNNEQFF
>TRBV5-1|TRBJ2-7|.
CASSEQGTKNIQYF
>TRBV20-1|TRBJ1-4|.
CSANPATGNEKLFF
>TRBV9|TRBJ1-3|once
CASSGVAGNTIYF
>TRBV28|TRBJ1-5|.
CASSNRASLSNQPQHF
>TRBV7-9|TRBJ1-2|few
CASSFGTGANLRYGYTF
>TRBV3-1|TRBJ2-5|.
CASSQGAPDDFQETQYF
>TRBV12-3/TRBV12-4|TRBJ1-4|.
CASSVSTGLEKLFF
>TRBV7-2|TRBJ2-6|few
CASTNRVLAGANVLTF
>TRBV3-1|TRBJ1-6|few
CASSQGQGYSPLHF
>TRBV15|.|few
CATSRAGTGETQYF
>TRBV5-6|TRBJ1-2|few
CASSRGQGEGYTF
>TRBV11-2|TRBJ2-1|few
CASSKTGGHYNEQFF
>TRBV12-3/TRBV12-4|TRBJ2-3|few
CASSFKQGTDTQYF
>TRBV10-3|TRBJ2-6|few
CAPGCPGLSGANVLTF
>TRBV9|TRBJ2-3|.
CASSVAAVYTDTQYF
>TRBV2|TRBJ1-2|.
CASKQGAGGYTF
>TRBV10-3|TRBJ2-5|.
CAISEVEGDQYF
>TRBV4-1|TRBJ1-2|few
CASSPAGTGLGYGYTF
>TRBV12-3/TRBV12-4|TRBJ1-5|.
CASTIPPQPQHF
>TRBV3-1|TRBJ2-1|.
CASSSSGGATNEQFF
>TRBV5-5|TRBJ2-5|few
CASSNGGARVQETQYF
>TRBV5-5|TRBJ2-2|.
CASSVIPLTGTANTGELFF
>TRBV4-2|TRBJ1-6|few
CASSQRDGASQNSPLHF
>TRBV5-1|TRBJ1-2|few
CASSLGTGGSDYGYTF
>TRBV28|TRBJ1-2|few
CASPDGDQYGYTF
>TRBV20-1|TRBJ2-3|.
CSARGGGSTSGGVLTDTQYF
>TRBV6-4|TRBJ1-1|.
CASTPRGRENTEAFF
>TRBV6-5|TRBJ2-5|.
CASSPGRRPGQETQYF
>TRBV12-3/TRBV12-4|TRBJ1-6|many
CASSFDRYSPLHF
>TRBV18|TRBJ1-5|.
CASSQGAAEPQHF
>TRBV28|TRBJ1-2|.
CASSLVTGGNYGYTF
>TRBV6-5|TRBJ1-2|few
CASSPSTGHRIYGYTF
>TRBV7-9|TRBJ2-3|.
CASSLSAGMADTQYF
>TRBV12-3/TRBV12-4|TRBJ1-5|.
CASSPGTGALQPQHF
>TRBV3-1|TRBJ2-1|.
CASTTGLVGHEQFF
>TRBV20-1|TRBJ1-2|.
CSARGADRGLGGYTF
>TRBV20-1|TRBJ1-4|few
CSAKHMMTNEKLFF
>TRBV29-1|TRBJ2-6|.
CSVGPGYGANVPTF
>TRBV7-2|.|.
CASTSYDEQFF
>TRBV6-2/TRBV6-3|TRBJ2-3|few
CASSYSSLRTDTQYF
>TRBV7-2|TRBJ2-1|few
CASSLAEQFF
>TRBV5-1|TRBJ1-2|few
CASSWDILDYGYTF
>TRBV7-2|TRBJ2-5|.
CASSPRLAGTETQYF
>TRBV20-1|TRBJ1-2|.
CAKPQGAGGYTF
>TRBV7-2|.|.
CASSSGQGNLETQYF
>TRBV20-1|TRBJ2-5|.
CSAKGRAGNNEQYF
>TRBV3-1|TRBJ2-7|few
CASSQDTTYEQYF
>TRBV4-1|TRBJ1-6|.
CASSHPRTELNSPLHF
>TRBV7-2|TRBJ2-3|.
CACSFQFATQYF
>TRBV29-1|TRBJ1-2|.
CSTLGGDRNYGYTF